This is a list of T cell receptor beta chains from one sample in a study of cytomegalovirus exposure and HLA in healthy donors. Data came from immunoSEQ multiplex PCR; TCRdb stores just in-frame clones and leaves some out. The repertoire has about 130,000 clones, approximately 90% of them found once; the top ten carry under 8%. Sequencing was performed on PBMCs. The receptors here all came from a woman aged 25 to 39 in good health and CMV-seropositive. The CDR3 runs from the conserved cysteine through the conserved F or W. A D gene is named only where the DNA matches it firmly. Rows may omit the clone size; those that give it use once, few, many or a size class.

clone_size: .; v_call: TRBV4-1; j_call: TRBJ2-3; d_call: .; cdr3_nt: TGCGCCAGCAGCCACGCCAGGGGGGCTAGCGCTGCAGATACGCAGTATTTT; cdr3_aa: CASSHARGASAADTQYF
clone_size: once; v_call: TRBV5-6; j_call: TRBJ2-7; d_call: .; cdr3_nt: TGTGCCAGCAGTATGCAGGGTACCTGGGCGCTGGAGCAGTACTTC; cdr3_aa: CASSMQGTWALEQYF
clone_size: .; v_call: TRBV5-1; j_call: TRBJ2-1; d_call: TRBD2; cdr3_nt: TGCGCCAGCAGCTTGAGTTCGGGCGGGAGGGCCGGTTCTCTAGATGAGCAGTTCTTC; cdr3_aa: CASSLSSGGRAGSLDEQFF
clone_size: .; v_call: TRBV28; j_call: TRBJ1-5; d_call: TRBD1; cdr3_nt: TGTGCCAGCAGTCTCCTCAGGGGGCTTGTTGGTCAGCCCCAGCATTTT; cdr3_aa: CASSLLRGLVGQPQHF
clone_size: .; v_call: TRBV4-1; j_call: TRBJ2-7; d_call: TRBD1; cdr3_nt: TGCGCCAGCAGCCCCGGGGGGGACAGGGGCGAGCAGTACTTC; cdr3_aa: CASSPGGDRGEQYF
clone_size: .; v_call: TRBV11-2; j_call: TRBJ1-3; d_call: .; cdr3_nt: TGTGCCAGCAGCCGCCCCGGGGGGGCGCCGTCTGGAAACACCATATATTTT; cdr3_aa: CASSRPGGAPSGNTIYF
clone_size: .; v_call: TRBV27; j_call: TRBJ1-5; d_call: TRBD1; cdr3_nt: TGTGCCAGCAGTACGGGACAGTTCAATCAGCCCCAGCATTTT; cdr3_aa: CASSTGQFNQPQHF
clone_size: .; v_call: TRBV28; j_call: TRBJ2-5; d_call: TRBD1; cdr3_nt: TGTGCCAGCAGTTTGCTACAGGGGCCCTTCGGGGAGACCCAGTACTTC; cdr3_aa: CASSLLQGPFGETQYF
clone_size: .; v_call: TRBV6-6; j_call: TRBJ2-1; d_call: .; cdr3_nt: TGTGCCAGCAGGACCACTAGTATGGATGAGCAGTTCTTC; cdr3_aa: CASRTTSMDEQFF
clone_size: .; v_call: TRBV15; j_call: TRBJ2-1; d_call: .; cdr3_nt: TGTGCCACCAGCGGTGGAGCAGCCAATGAGCAGTTCTTC; cdr3_aa: CATSGGAANEQFF
clone_size: .; v_call: TRBV4-1; j_call: TRBJ2-5; d_call: TRBD1; cdr3_nt: TGCGCCAGCAGCCAAGGGACAGGGCCGGAGACCCAGTACTTC; cdr3_aa: CASSQGTGPETQYF
clone_size: .; v_call: TRBV18; j_call: TRBJ2-7; d_call: .; cdr3_nt: TGTGCCAGCTCACCCACTACAGGGAACTACGAGCAGTACTTC; cdr3_aa: CASSPTTGNYEQYF
clone_size: .; v_call: TRBV6-1; j_call: TRBJ2-2; d_call: TRBD1; cdr3_nt: TGTGCCAGCAACAGGGGTGGGGACACCGGGGAGCTGTTTTTT; cdr3_aa: CASNRGGDTGELFF
clone_size: .; v_call: TRBV29-1; j_call: TRBJ1-5; d_call: TRBD1; cdr3_nt: TGCAGCCCGAGCCGGGACAGGGAACCTTATAGCAATCAGCCCCAGCATTTT; cdr3_aa: CSPSRDREPYSNQPQHF
clone_size: .; v_call: TRBV2; j_call: TRBJ2-3; d_call: .; cdr3_nt: TGTGCCAGCAGTGAACTAGAGGCCACAGATACGCAGTATTTT; cdr3_aa: CASSELEATDTQYF
clone_size: .; v_call: TRBV28; j_call: TRBJ2-3; d_call: TRBD1; cdr3_nt: TGTGCCAGCAGGGTGACAGGGTCTGGTACGCAGTATTTT; cdr3_aa: CASRVTGSGTQYF
clone_size: .; v_call: TRBV6-1; j_call: TRBJ1-4; d_call: .; cdr3_nt: TGTGCCAGCTTAGCGGGACGATCGGATGAAAAACTGTTTTTT; cdr3_aa: CASLAGRSDEKLFF
clone_size: .; v_call: TRBV27; j_call: TRBJ2-3; d_call: TRBD1; cdr3_nt: TGTGCCAGCAGTTTTCTGCAGGGGGCAGATACGCAGTATTTT; cdr3_aa: CASSFLQGADTQYF